One and the same sample provided the 19 T cell receptor beta chains below, sequenced in a study of blood T cell repertoires in COVID-19. Assay used: immunoSEQ multiplex PCR; TCRdb lists only in-frame clones, some missing. Of around 200,000 clones listed, 80% to 85% were seen once; the top ten hold about 2.6%. The source material was peripheral blood. The receptor source for this set is a human donor with acute or convalescent COVID-19. The donor label of this sample is uncertain.

A single count supports this clone. The chain employs TRBV15 and TRBJ1-5; TRBD1 aligns across 9 bases. This CDR3 has 15 residues. Germline trimming cut 4 bases from V and 1 base from J; bases unmatched to any gene: 2. Germline V CDR1 and CDR2: LNHNV, YYDKDF (reference sequence). CDR3 region: CATSKGQGSNQPQHF. CDR3 DNA: TGTGCCACCAGCAAAGGACAGGGGAGCAATCAGCCCCAGCATTTT.

This clone is a singleton in its sample. The chain is built from TRBV9 and TRBJ1-2; TRBD1 agrees at 7 bases. From germline, CDR1 is SGDLS and CDR2 YYNGEE. The CDR3 has 13 amino acids. V lost 3 bases, J lost 10 bases, and 9 bases stayed unmatched. CDR3 loop: CASSGSGGAAYTF. In nucleotides, the CDR3 is TGTGCCAGCAGCGGATCAGGGGGAGCCGCCTACACCTTC. The complete variable domain, with remaining parts taken from reference TRBV9 and TRBJ1-2, reads DSGVTQTPKHLITATGQRVTLRCSPRSGDLSVYWYQQSLDQGLQFLIQYYNGEERAKGNILERFSAQQFPDLHSELNLSSLELGDSALYFCASSGSGGAAYTFGSGTRLTVV.

This clone was seen a handful of times. This chain uses TRBV9 with TRBJ2-2; a weak D match, TRBD2 (5 bases). The CDR3 runs to 16 residues. The germline V gene has CDR1 SGDLS and CDR2 YYNGEE. V gave up 2 bases and J gave up 5 bases, with 16 bases separating them. The CDR3 DNA reads TGTGCCAGCAGCGTTCAAGTTTCGCGAGGGACCGGGGAGCTGTTTTTT. Its protein is CASSVQVSRGTGELFF.

J is TRBJ2-7 and V is TRBV10-3; 10 bases are a match to TRBD1. Germline assignment: CDR1 ENHRY and CDR2 SYGVKD. Germline trimming cut 5 bases from V and 7 bases from J; bases unmatched to any gene: 8. The CDR3 is 14 amino acids. CDR3 loop: CAISSGQGIGEQYF. DNA of the CDR3: TGTGCCATCAGTTCGGGACAGGGGATAGGAGAGCAGTACTTC.

This clone turned up a few times. The rearrangement joins TRBV15 to TRBJ2-7, with 11 bases matching TRBD2. There are 16 residues in the CDR3. With V trimmed by 0 bases and J by 7 bases, 8 bases remained unmatched. Germline CDR1 is LNHNV and CDR2 is YYDKDF (reference sequence). The CDR3 is CATSREITSGSGEQYF. CDR3 coding DNA: TGTGCCACCAGCAGAGAGATCACTAGCGGGAGTGGGGAGCAGTACTTC. The full variable domain, rest sourced from reference TRBV15 and TRBJ2-7, is DAMVIQNPRYQVTQFGKPVTLSCSQTLNHNVMYWYQQKSSQAPKLLFHYYDKDFNNEADTPDNFQSRRPNTSFCFLDIRSPGLGDTAMYLCATSREITSGSGEQYFGPGTRLTVT.

This clone was seen just once. J is TRBJ1-3 and V is TRBV6-5, with unresolved D. The CDR3 is 14 amino acids. Per germline, CDR1 MNHEY and CDR2 SVGAGI. V was cut by 0 bases and J by 9 bases, with 12 bases left in between. CDR3 protein: CASSYSPRESTIYF. In nucleotides, the CDR3 is TGTGCCAGCAGTTACTCTCCTCGCGAGAGCACCATATATTTT.

This clone was found a few times. V and J are TRBV5-1 and TRBJ1-6; D unclear. V shed 9 bases and J shed 5 bases, with 12 bases lying between them. Germline lookup yields CDR1 SGHRS and CDR2 YFSETQ. This CDR3 has 13 residues. The CDR3 DNA reads TGCGCCACCCGTATTCAGGATAATTCACCCCTCCACTTT. Residues: CATRIQDNSPLHF. The full variable domain, with the rest looked up from reference TRBV5-1 and TRBJ1-6, is KAGVTQTPRYLIKTRGQQVTLSCSPISGHRSVSWYQQTPGQGLQFLFEYFSETQRNKGNFPGRFSGRQFSNSRSEMNVSTLELGDSALYLCATRIQDNSPLHFGNGTRLTVT.

The chain joins TRBV2 to TRBJ1-4; no definite D call. The CDR3 covers 15 residues. CDR1 SNHLY and CDR2 FYNNEI come from the germline V gene. V lost 1 base and J lost 5, with 11 bases in between. CDR3: CASSEVSAGNEKLFF. For the CDR3, the DNA is TGTGCCAGCAGTGAAGTTTCAGCGGGGAATGAAAAACTGTTTTTT.

The chain has TRBV5-1 and TRBJ1-2; 10 bases agree with TRBD1. The CDR3 has 14 amino acids. Trimming removed 0 bases from V and 8 bases from J; junction bases left unmatched: 4. Germline CDR1 and CDR2: SGHRS and YFSETQ. CDR3 in amino acids: CASSLAGTGDGYTF. For the CDR3, the DNA is TGCGCCAGCAGCTTGGCAGGGACAGGGGACGGCTACACCTTC.

A single count supports this clone. The chain combines TRBV2 with TRBJ2-5, with 11 bases matching TRBD2. CDR1 is SNHLY, CDR2 FYNNEI, per germline. This CDR3 has 16 amino acids. V was pared by 8 bases and J by 1 base, with 9 bases of the junction left unmatched. DNA for the CDR3: TGTGCCAGCGCCCACCGACTAGCGGGGTTCCAAGAGACCCAGTACTTC. Translation: CASAHRLAGFQETQYF. Full variable domain (remainder filled in from reference TRBV2 and TRBJ2-5): EPEVTQTPSHQVTQMGQEVILRCVPISNHLYFYWYRQILGQKVEFLVSFYNNEISEKSEIFDDQFSVERPDGSNFTLKIRSTKLEDSAMYFCASAHRLAGFQETQYFGPGTRLLVL.

Only one count was recorded for this clone. This chain joins TRBV4-2 and TRBJ2-1; maybe TRBD2 (6 bases). Trimming shortened V by 3 bases and J by 0 bases, and 15 bases separated the two germline ends. The CDR3 has 17 residues. Germline loops: CDR1 LGHNA, CDR2 YNFKEQ. The CDR3 is CASSQQSGGSSYNEQFF. Here the CDR3 DNA reads TGTGCCAGCAGCCAGCAGTCCGGGGGAAGCTCCTACAATGAGCAGTTCTTC.

V is TRBV5-6 and J is TRBJ1-2; D is uncertain. V was clipped by 0 bases and J by 0 bases, with 15 bases between them. Germline V gene lookup returns CDR1 SGHDT and CDR2 YYEEEE. This CDR3 has 17 amino acids. The DNA of the CDR3 is TGTGCCAGCAGCTTGGTCCGAGGCCGGTTAGCTAACTATGGCTACACCTTC. This codes for CASSLVRGRLANYGYTF. Using reference TRBV5-6 and TRBJ1-2 for the parts outside the CDR3, the full variable domain is DAGVTQSPTHLIKTRGQQVTLRCSPKSGHDTVSWYQQALGQGPQFIFQYYEEEERQRGNFPDRFSGHQFPNYSSELNVNALLLGDSALYLCASSLVRGRLANYGYTFGSGTRLTVV.

The V call is TRBV19, the J call TRBJ1-1; D may be TRBD1 (5 bases). Germline CDR1 reads LNHDA; CDR2 reads SQIVND (reference sequence). The CDR3 sequence is 16 residues long. V shed 10 bases and J shed 0 bases, with 21 bases lying between them. CDR3 nucleotides: TGTGCCACACTTTCTCAGGCGGGGCAGCTGAACACTGAAGCTTTCTTT. Amino acid sequence: CATLSQAGQLNTEAFF.

V and J are TRBV11-2 and TRBJ2-7; 9 bases fit TRBD1. The CDR3 consists of 17 residues. The germline gives CDR1 SGHAT, CDR2 FQNNGV. V trimming: 2 bases; J trimming: 5 bases; junction bases outside the gene matches: 13. CDR3 amino acids: CASSLLYRGLRVHEQYF. The CDR3 DNA sequence: TGTGCCAGCAGCTTACTATACAGGGGGCTACGGGTCCACGAGCAGTACTTC.

Here the CDR3 DNA reads TGTGCCAGCAGCTTGGGGACAGGGGCGGGTAATTCACCCCTCCACTTT. As protein: CASSLGTGAGNSPLHF. The J gene is TRBJ1-6, the V gene TRBV5-5, with TRBD1 matching 9 bases. Trimming took 0 bases from V and 6 from J; bases not matched to a gene: 4. This CDR3 region has 16 residues. CDR1 and CDR2 from the germline V gene are SGHKS and YYEKEE (reference sequence).

The chain carries TRBV5-6 and TRBJ2-1; 13 nucleotides align to TRBD2. The CDR3 covers 14 residues. CDR1 and CDR2 (germline): SGHDT, YYEEEE. The ends lost 0 bases at V and 13 bases at J; junction bases unmatched: 4. CDR3 nucleotide sequence: TGTGCCAGCAGCTTGGCGGGACTAGCGGGGTCTCAGTTCTTC. It translates to CASSLAGLAGSQFF. Full variable domain (remainder filled in from reference TRBV5-6 and TRBJ2-1): DAGVTQSPTHLIKTRGQQVTLRCSPKSGHDTVSWYQQALGQGPQFIFQYYEEEERQRGNFPDRFSGHQFPNYSSELNVNALLLGDSALYLCASSLAGLAGSQFFGPGTRLTVL.

The V gene is TRBV9, the J gene TRBJ1-3; tentatively, D is TRBD1 (5 bases). Trimming removed 4 bases at V and 0 bases at J, with 8 bases between. Germline CDR1 reads SGDLS; CDR2 reads YYNGEE. The CDR3 extends over 14 amino acids. CDR3 nucleotide sequence: TGTGCCAGCAGCTCCCAGGGCTCTGGAAACACCATATATTTT. This translates into CASSSQGSGNTIYF.

This chain connects TRBV19 to TRBJ1-2; no clear D gene. V lost 5 bases to trimming and J lost 3 bases, with 10 bases between them. CDR1 is LNHDA and CDR2 is SQIVND in the germline V gene (reference sequence). The CDR3 is 13 residues long. CDR3 coding DNA: TGTGCCAGTAGTCGAACTAGCGACTATGGCTACACCTTC. It translates to CASSRTSDYGYTF.

The rearrangement links TRBV4-1 to TRBJ1-3; D may be TRBD1 (6 bases). Germline V gives CDR1 MGHRA, CDR2 YSYEKL. The V gene lost 1 base and the J gene lost 1 base, with 11 bases spanning the gap. The CDR3 runs 16 residues. CDR3: CASSQVAGASGNTIYF. The CDR3 DNA reads as TGCGCCAGCAGCCAAGTGGCGGGGGCGTCTGGAAACACCATATATTTT.